The 25 T cell receptor beta chains below were found in one sample sequenced in a study of blood T cell repertoires in COVID-19 (TCRdb year 2020). The method was the immunoSEQ multiplex PCR assay. In TCRdb, the immuneACCESS table is reduced to in-frame sequences with V and J assigned. These tables do not hold every clone; where another copy was compared, an unresolved V gene accounts for under half, and the others remain unexplained. The sample table contains approximately 200,000 clones; only one count was recorded for more than 70% of them. About 9.7% of the sample is held by the ten biggest clonotypes. Sequencing was performed on PBMCs or T cells enriched from blood (not recorded which). The receptors come from a woman between 25 and 40 years old who had recovered from COVID-19.

This clone was counted between two and nine times. The chain carries TRBV6-4 and TRBJ1-1; D remains ambiguous. The CDR3 is made up of 15 amino acids. Germline CDR1 reads MRHNA; CDR2 reads SNTAGT. Trimming removed 0 bases from V and 4 bases from J, with 12 bases in between. For the CDR3, the DNA is TGTGCCAGCAGTGACTCGAAGGAAAGGAGCACTGAAGCTTTCTTT. Translated, it gives CASSDSKERSTEAFF.

CDR3 protein: CASSRGVSGNTIYF. In DNA form, the CDR3 reads TGTGCCAGCAGTCGGGGGGTATCTGGAAACACCATATATTTT. The rearrangement links TRBV4-2 to TRBJ1-3, with D possibly being TRBD1 (5 bases). V was cut by 6 bases and J by 1 base, with 10 bases left in between. The CDR3 is 14 amino acids. In germline, CDR1 is LGHNA, CDR2 YNFKEQ.

This chain joins TRBV7-9 and TRBJ2-1; D not resolved. The CDR3 length is 11 residues. CDR1 and CDR2 from the germline V gene are SEHNR and FQNEAQ (reference sequence). The germline V and J ends were trimmed by 7 bases and 8 bases, with 9 bases remaining between them. CDR3 nucleotide sequence: TGTGCCAGCACCCCTCGTGATGAGCAGTTCTTC. Translation: CASTPRDEQFF.

The chain carries TRBV6-2 or TRBV6-3 and TRBJ2-1, with 8 bases lining up with TRBD2. Germline V lookup: CDR1 MNHEY, CDR2 SVGEGT. The CDR3 consists of 17 residues. V dropped 0 bases and J dropped 4; count of bases not matched to a gene: 8. The CDR3 DNA sequence: TGTGCCAGCAGTTACTCCCCCACTAGCGGCCTATACAATGAGCAGTTCTTC. This translates into CASSYSPTSGLYNEQFF.

The V call is TRBV2, the J call TRBJ2-7, with 12 nucleotides matching TRBD2. The V gene end was trimmed by 3 bases and the J gene end by 7 bases; junction bases not matched to a gene: 4. The CDR3 spans 14 residues. Germline values: CDR1 SNHLY, CDR2 FYNNEI. The CDR3 DNA sequence: TGTGCCAGCAGTGAGGCTAGCGGGAGGGAAGAGCAGTACTTC. Amino acid sequence: CASSEASGREEQYF.

In DNA, the CDR3 is TGTGCCAGCAGCTTAGATAGCCTTCCTTACAATGAGCAGTTCTTC. Translating gives CASSLDSLPYNEQFF. The chain recombines TRBV11-3 with TRBJ2-1; no clear D gene. Trimming shortened V by 0 bases and J by 4 bases, and 10 bases separated the two germline ends. The CDR3 consists of 15 residues. The germline CDR1 and CDR2 sequences are SGHNT and YENEEA.

The J gene is TRBJ1-5, the V gene TRBV4-2; 10 bases map to TRBD1. The trim removed 0 bases at V and 7 bases at J, leaving 6 bases unmatched. This CDR3 region has 16 residues. Germline lookup yields CDR1 LGHNA and CDR2 YNFKEQ. CDR3 sequence: CASSQEDRGGGQPQHF. CDR3 bases: TGTGCCAGCAGCCAAGAGGACAGGGGGGGCGGGCAGCCCCAGCATTTT.

This clone was detected once. The V and J genes are TRBV5-8 and TRBJ2-5, with 7 bases lining up with TRBD2. Per germline, CDR1 SGHTS and CDR2 YDEGEE. The CDR3 is 14 amino acids. Trimming at V came to 2 bases and at J to 1 base, leaving 2 bases not matched to a gene. CDR3 residues: CASSFTSAQETQYF. CDR3 nucleotide sequence: TGTGCCAGCAGCTTTACTAGCGCCCAAGAGACCCAGTACTTC.

The chain links TRBV30 to TRBJ1-5; 8 nucleotides match TRBD1. The CDR3 runs to 14 residues. Germline V gene sequence: CDR1 GTSNPN, CDR2 SVGIG (reference sequence). With 0 bases clipped from V and 6 bases from J, the junction kept 4 bases outside the gene matches. The CDR3 spells CAWSVGQGGQPQHF. The CDR3 region has the DNA TGTGCCTGGAGTGTTGGACAGGGCGGTCAGCCCCAGCATTTT.

The J gene is TRBJ1-6, the V gene TRBV19; D perhaps matches TRBD1 (6 bases). Deletions cut 4 bases from V and 7 bases from J, with 14 bases between. The CDR3 runs 15 residues. Germline V gene sequence: CDR1 LNHDA, CDR2 SQIVND (reference sequence). CDR3 coding DNA: TGTGCCAGTAGTACCACAGGGTCGTCGAATTCACCCCTCCACTTT. Translating gives CASSTTGSSNSPLHF. Full variable domain (missing parts from reference TRBV19 and TRBJ1-6): DGGITQSPKYLFRKEGQNVTLSCEQNLNHDAMYWYRQDPGQGLRLIYYSQIVNDFQKGDIAEGYSVSREKKESFPLTVTSAQKNPTAFYLCASSTTGSSNSPLHFGNGTRLTVT.

This clone came up once. The CDR3 spells CASSRTEKLFF. The CDR3 DNA reads as TGTGCCAGCAGCCGAACAGAAAAACTGTTTTTT. The rearrangement uses TRBV28 and TRBJ1-4; D is unclear. The CDR3 contains 11 residues. V was shortened by 6 bases and J by 8 bases, with 7 bases between the two germline ends. Germline V gene lookup returns CDR1 MDHEN and CDR2 SYDVKM. Complete variable domain (other parts from reference TRBV28 and TRBJ1-4): DVKVTQSSRYLVKRTGEKVFLECVQDMDHENMFWYRQDPGLGLRLIYFSYDVKMKEKGDIPEGYSVSREKKERFSLILESASTNQTSMYLCASSRTEKLFFGSGTQLSVL.

J is TRBJ2-3 and V is TRBV27, with a weak D call TRBD1 (5 bases). The CDR3 has 13 residues. The germline gives CDR1 MNHEY, CDR2 SMNVEV (reference sequence). Trimming left V 3 bases short and J 6 bases short, with 10 bases between. CDR3 sequence: CASSFTGFDTQYF. The CDR3 DNA follows: TGTGCCAGCAGTTTCACAGGATTCGATACGCAGTATTTT.

The V and J genes are TRBV13 and TRBJ2-3; TRBD2 aligns across 14 bases. CDR3 length equals 16 residues. Germline V gene lookup returns CDR1 PRHDT and CDR2 FYEKMQ (reference sequence). The junction had 2 bases not matched to a gene; V was cut back by 5 bases and J by 1 base. CDR3 coding DNA: TGTGCCAGCAGCCCGGGACTAGCGGGAGGCACAGATACGCAGTATTTT. Its translation is CASSPGLAGGTDTQYF. Drawing the rest from reference TRBV13 and TRBJ2-3, the complete variable domain is AAGVIQSPRHLIKEKRETATLKCYPIPRHDTVYWYQQGPGQDPQFLISFYEKMQSDKGSIPDRFSAQQFSDYHSELNMSSLELGDSALYFCASSPGLAGGTDTQYFGPGTRLTVL.

The gene calls are TRBV18 and TRBJ1-1; D unclear. V dropped 2 bases and J dropped 0 bases, with 10 bases sitting between them. The germline gives CDR1 KGHSH, CDR2 LQKENI. The CDR3 totals 15 residues. The CDR3 DNA sequence: TGTGCCAGCTCACCATATGCAGGATTGAACACTGAAGCTTTCTTT. Amino acid sequence: CASSPYAGLNTEAFF.

The V and J genes are TRBV5-1 and TRBJ1-2; 11 bases align to TRBD1. The germline CDR1 and CDR2 sequences are SGHRS and YFSETQ. The CDR3 length is 15 residues. Trimming removed 0 bases from V and 4 bases from J; junction bases left unmatched: 2. CDR3 nucleotide sequence: TGCGCCAGCAGCTTGGAGGGACAGGGGGGCTATGGCTACACCTTC. Amino acid sequence: CASSLEGQGGYGYTF.

This clone was recorded once. CDR3 in DNA: TGTGCCAGCAGTCACCTCGGGACAGGGGTGGCAGATACGCAGTATTTT. Translating gives CASSHLGTGVADTQYF. V usage is TRBV14 and J usage is TRBJ2-3, with 10 positions matching TRBD1. The junction had 10 bases not matched to a gene; V was cut back by 6 bases and J by 4 bases. CDR3 size: 16 residues. The germline V gene has CDR1 SGHDN and CDR2 FVKESK.

The genes are TRBV18 and TRBJ2-3, with 8 bases matching TRBD1. Germline CDR1 and CDR2: KGHSH and LQKENI. The CDR3 spans 17 residues. Trimming took 2 bases from V and 0 from J; bases not matched to a gene: 7. CDR3 coding DNA: TGTGCCAGCTCACCAATGACAGGGGTTACTAGCACAGATACGCAGTATTTT. Protein sequence: CASSPMTGVTSTDTQYF.

The chain recombines TRBV12-2 with TRBJ2-2; the D segment call TRBD2 is taken from the table without a DNA check. TRBV12-2 is assigned pseudogene status. This CDR3 is built from 17 residues. In nucleotides, the CDR3 is TGTGCAAGTCGCTCATCTGAAAGGGAGGGGGGCACCGGGGAGCTGTTTTTT. Amino acids: CASRSSEREGGTGELFF.

V and J are TRBV28 and TRBJ2-3; TRBD1 matches at 8 bases. Germline V gives CDR1 MDHEN, CDR2 SYDVKM. J gave up 0 bases and V 6 bases, and 11 bases lay outside the gene matches. The CDR3 spans 17 residues. The CDR3 sequence is CASSRELRGLSTDTQYF. The DNA for the CDR3 is TGTGCCAGCAGCCGAGAGCTCAGGGGGCTAAGCACAGATACGCAGTATTTT.

Here the CDR3 DNA reads TGTGCCAGCTCATCACAGGGAGAAGGGTCACCCCTCCACTTT. It encodes CASSSQGEGSPLHF. This chain joins TRBV18 and TRBJ1-6; D possibly corresponds to TRBD1 (6 bases). Germline V gives CDR1 KGHSH, CDR2 LQKENI. Between the trimmed V and J ends, which lost 5 bases and 10 bases, there was a span of 15 bases. The CDR3 runs 14 residues.

J is TRBJ1-2 and V is TRBV4-2; D is undetermined. V was clipped by 1 base and J by 8 bases, with 5 bases between them. The germline V gene has CDR1 LGHNA and CDR2 YNFKEQ. The CDR3 covers 11 residues. CDR3 amino acids: CASSQGGGYTF. The DNA for the CDR3 is TGTGCCAGCAGCCAAGGAGGGGGCTACACCTTC.

The V call is TRBV28, the J call TRBJ2-3; D unclear. Germline V gene lookup returns CDR1 MDHEN and CDR2 SYDVKM. This CDR3 is 13 amino acids long. V was pared by 5 bases and J by 4 bases, with 10 bases between. The CDR3 nucleotides read TGTGCCAGCAGTGATACGGGTGCAGATACGCAGTATTTT. This encodes CASSDTGADTQYF. Variable domain in full (rest from reference TRBV28 and TRBJ2-3): DVKVTQSSRYLVKRTGEKVFLECVQDMDHENMFWYRQDPGLGLRLIYFSYDVKMKEKGDIPEGYSVSREKKERFSLILESASTNQTSMYLCASSDTGADTQYFGPGTRLTVL.

The J gene is TRBJ2-1, the V gene TRBV18; 10 nucleotides line up with TRBD1. CDR3 length: 15 residues. Germline V gene sequence: CDR1 KGHSH, CDR2 LQKENI. Germline trimming cut 6 bases from V and 8 bases from J; bases unmatched to any gene: 10. The CDR3 sequence: CASSVSDRGVHEQFF. DNA for the CDR3: TGTGCCAGCTCTGTATCGGACAGGGGGGTTCATGAGCAGTTCTTC.

CDR3 loop: CASSLPGQGLGYTF. In DNA form, the CDR3 reads TGCGCCAGCAGCTTGCCGGGACAGGGGCTTGGCTACACCTTC. The chain combines TRBV5-1 with TRBJ1-2, with TRBD1 identical over 10 bases. V lost 1 base and J lost 7; bases outside the gene matches: 4. The CDR3 spans 14 residues. The germline CDR1 and CDR2 sequences are SGHRS and YFSETQ.

The chain recombines TRBV19 with TRBJ1-1; D is unclear. Per the germline V gene, CDR1 is LNHDA and CDR2 is SQIVND (reference sequence). CDR3 length equals 15 residues. V was trimmed by 5 bases and J by 1 base, leaving 14 bases between them. CDR3 in amino acids: CASSPRGFENTEAFF. The DNA for the CDR3 is TGTGCCAGTAGTCCCCGGGGATTTGAGAACACTGAAGCTTTCTTT. The variable domain in full, with the rest retrieved from reference TRBV19 and TRBJ1-1, is DGGITQSPKYLFRKEGQNVTLSCEQNLNHDAMYWYRQDPGQGLRLIYYSQIVNDFQKGDIAEGYSVSREKKESFPLTVTSAQKNPTAFYLCASSPRGFENTEAFFGQGTRLTVV.